One and the same sample provided the 5 T cell receptor beta chains below, sequenced in a study. From the 5' RACE reads, TCRdb called clonotypes with MiXCR, one entry per CDR3 protein. The sample has about 5,900 distinct CDR3 sequences; 69% are singletons. Source material: memory CD4+ T cells sorted from a lymph node. The subset: memory CD4+ T cells, CD4+CD45RO+CD25-. These receptor sequences come from a female donor with breast cancer.

The genes are TRBV20-1 and TRBJ2-5; D call uncertain. Germline values: CDR1 DFQATT, CDR2 SNEGSKA (reference sequence). V was trimmed by 6 bases and J by 3 bases, leaving 8 bases between them. There are 11 residues in the CDR3. The CDR3 region has the DNA TGCAGTGCAAGACCAGAAGAGACCCAGTACTTC. Translation gives CSARPEETQYF.

This clonotype showed up just once. As DNA, the CDR3 is TGCGCCAGCAGCCTAAGACGAGAGACCCAGTACTTC. It is translated as CASSLRRETQYF. The chain joins TRBV5-1 to TRBJ2-3; D unclear. The DNA matches TRBJ2-5 better at its end, which makes the J call doubtful. This CDR3 is 12 amino acids long. Germline CDR1 reads SGHRS; CDR2 reads YFSETQ.

This chain links TRBV5-1 with TRBJ2-7; 12 bases are a match to TRBD1. The CDR3 is 15 residues long. CDR1 and CDR2 (germline): SGHRS, YFSETQ. The trim removed 0 bases at V and 7 bases at J, leaving 5 bases unmatched. The CDR3 DNA is TGCGCCAGCAGCTTGGCGGGACAGGGGGCGGGAGAGCAGTACTTC. Its protein is CASSLAGQGAGEQYF.

This rearrangement joins TRBV12-3 or TRBV12-4 to TRBJ2-1; unclear D gene. The length of the CDR3 is 12 residues. V was clipped by 6 bases and J by 9 bases, with 12 bases between them. CDR3 in amino acids: CASSRMNGEQFF. The CDR3 region has the DNA TGTGCCAGCAGCCGCATGAACGGTGAGCAGTTCTTC.

The chain links TRBV7-6 to TRBJ2-1, with D uncertain. Per germline, CDR1 SGHVS and CDR2 FNYEAQ. This CDR3 is 12 amino acids long. The V and J ends lost 4 bases and 9 bases respectively, with 10 bases between them. CDR3 sequence (DNA): TGTGCCAGCAGCTCCCGAGTCAGTGAGCAGTTCTTC. Its protein is CASSSRVSEQFF.